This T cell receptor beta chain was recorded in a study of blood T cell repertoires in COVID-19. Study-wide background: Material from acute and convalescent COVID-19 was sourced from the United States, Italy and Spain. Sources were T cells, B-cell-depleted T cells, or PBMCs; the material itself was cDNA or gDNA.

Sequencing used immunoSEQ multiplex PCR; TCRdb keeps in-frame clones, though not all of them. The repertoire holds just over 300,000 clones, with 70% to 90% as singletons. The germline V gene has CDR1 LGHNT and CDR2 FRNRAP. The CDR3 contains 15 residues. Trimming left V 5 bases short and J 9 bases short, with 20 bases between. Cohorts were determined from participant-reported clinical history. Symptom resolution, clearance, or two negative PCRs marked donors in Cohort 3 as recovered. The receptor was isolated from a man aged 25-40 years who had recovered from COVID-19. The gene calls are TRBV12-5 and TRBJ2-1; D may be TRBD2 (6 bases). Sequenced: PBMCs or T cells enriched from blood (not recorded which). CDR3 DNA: TGTGCTAGTGGTCCCCCGGAGGGCCTAAACTTTGAGCAGTTCTTC. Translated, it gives CASGPPEGLNFEQFF.